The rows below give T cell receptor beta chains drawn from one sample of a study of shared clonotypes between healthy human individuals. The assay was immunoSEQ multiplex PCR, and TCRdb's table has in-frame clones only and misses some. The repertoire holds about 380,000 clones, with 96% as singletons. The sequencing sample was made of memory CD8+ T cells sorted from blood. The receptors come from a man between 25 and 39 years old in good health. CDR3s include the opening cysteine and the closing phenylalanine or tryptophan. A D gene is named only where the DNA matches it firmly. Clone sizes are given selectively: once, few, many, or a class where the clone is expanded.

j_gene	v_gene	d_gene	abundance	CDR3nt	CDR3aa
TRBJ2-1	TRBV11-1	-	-	TGTGCCAGCAGCGCAAACAGGGACAATGAGCAGTTCTTC	CASSANRDNEQFF
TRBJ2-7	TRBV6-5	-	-	TGTGCCAGCAGTTACCTCCCCCCGAAACGGCGCTACGAGCAGTACTTC	CASSYLPPKRRYEQYF
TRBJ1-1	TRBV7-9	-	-	TGTGCCAGCAGCTTAGCGTACAGTGAAGCTTTCTTT	CASSLAYSEAFF
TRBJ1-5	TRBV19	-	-	TGTGCCAGTAGATACCGCCGACAGGAGGGTCAGCCCCAGCATTTT	CASRYRRQEGQPQHF
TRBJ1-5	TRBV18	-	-	TGTGCCAGCTCACCACCGGGGAAGGGGTTGGATCAGCCCCAGCATTTT	CASSPPGKGLDQPQHF
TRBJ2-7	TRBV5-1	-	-	TGCGCCAGCATGGGATCCCTGAAGCCCTTC	CASMGSLKPF
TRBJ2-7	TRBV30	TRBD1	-	TGTGCCTGGAGTGACTTAACAGGGGTAACCCACGAGCAGTACTTC	CAWSDLTGVTHEQYF
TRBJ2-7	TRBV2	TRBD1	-	TGTGCCAGCGGGACAGGGGGCAACGAGCAGTACTTC	CASGTGGNEQYF
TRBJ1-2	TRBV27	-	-	TGTGCCAGCAGTCTGTCACAGGGCCCCTATGGCTACACCTTC	CASSLSQGPYGYTF
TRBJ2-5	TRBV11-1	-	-	TGTGCCAGCAGCTTCTTTCCAGGACAAGAGACCCAGTACTTC	CASSFFPGQETQYF
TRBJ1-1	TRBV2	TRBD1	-	TGTGCCAGCAGGGACAGGGAGAATTTGAACACTGAAGCTTTCTTT	CASRDRENLNTEAFF
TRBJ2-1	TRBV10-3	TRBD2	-	TGTGCCTCCCCTCGAGGCGGGAGGGCCGTAAACAATGAGCAGTTCTTC	CASPRGGRAVNNEQFF
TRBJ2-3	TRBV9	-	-	TGTGCCAGCAGCGCTGTGGATGGATGGGGCACAGATACGCAGTATTTT	CASSAVDGWGTDTQYF
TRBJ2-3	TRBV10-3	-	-	TGTGCCATCACCCCTGGGTGGGGGTCCCCTAGCACAGATACGCAGTATTTT	CAITPGWGSPSTDTQYF
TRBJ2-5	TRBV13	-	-	TGTGCCAGCAGCGGCAGGGTCCAAGAGACCCAGTACTTC	CASSGRVQETQYF
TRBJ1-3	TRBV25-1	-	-	TGTGCCAGCAGTGATGCTCAAATAATCTCTGGAAACACCATATATTTT	CASSDAQIISGNTIYF
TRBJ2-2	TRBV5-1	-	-	TGCGCCAGCAGCCCAAACACCGGGGAGCTGTTTTTT	CASSPNTGELFF
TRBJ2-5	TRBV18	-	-	TGTGCCAGCTCACCAGGTCAAGGAGAGACCCAGTACTTC	CASSPGQGETQYF
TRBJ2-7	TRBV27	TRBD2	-	TGTGCCAGCACTCTAACTAGCGGGGCAACCTACGAGCAGTACTTC	CASTLTSGATYEQYF
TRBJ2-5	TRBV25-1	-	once	TGTGCCAGCAGTGAAAGTCTTTTACACCAAGAGACCCAGTACTTC	CASSESLLHQETQYF
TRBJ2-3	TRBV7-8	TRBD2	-	TGTGCCAGCAGCTTGGCATTATTAGCGGGAGGGATGGGGACGCAGTATTTT	CASSLALLAGGMGTQYF
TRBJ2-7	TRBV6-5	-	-	TGTGCCAGCAGTCCGGGACACGGCCCGTACGAGCAGTACTTC	CASSPGHGPYEQYF
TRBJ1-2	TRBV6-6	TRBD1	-	TGTGCCAGCAGTTGGACAGGGGGCAACTATGGCTACACCTTC	CASSWTGGNYGYTF
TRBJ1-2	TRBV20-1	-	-	TGCAGTGCTAGAGTTTTTGGCTACACCTTC	CSARVFGYTF
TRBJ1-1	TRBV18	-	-	TGTGCCAGCTCACCACTCGTATACACTGAAGCTTTCTTT	CASSPLVYTEAFF
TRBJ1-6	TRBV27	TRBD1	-	TGTGCCAGCAGTCTAAAGACAGGGACATATAATTCACCCCTCCACTTT	CASSLKTGTYNSPLHF
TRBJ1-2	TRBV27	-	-	TGTGCCAGCAGCCGACAGAACTATGGCTACACCTTC	CASSRQNYGYTF
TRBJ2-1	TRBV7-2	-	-	TGTGCCAGCAGCTTAGCGGAGCCTAGCTGGGAGCAGTTCTTC	CASSLAEPSWEQFF
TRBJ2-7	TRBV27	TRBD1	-	TGTGCCAGGATAGACAGGGGGAAATACGAGCAGTACTTC	CARIDRGKYEQYF
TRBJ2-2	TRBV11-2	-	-	TGTGCCAGCAGCTTAGGACCTGGGAGGAACACCGGGGAGCTGTTTTTT	CASSLGPGRNTGELFF